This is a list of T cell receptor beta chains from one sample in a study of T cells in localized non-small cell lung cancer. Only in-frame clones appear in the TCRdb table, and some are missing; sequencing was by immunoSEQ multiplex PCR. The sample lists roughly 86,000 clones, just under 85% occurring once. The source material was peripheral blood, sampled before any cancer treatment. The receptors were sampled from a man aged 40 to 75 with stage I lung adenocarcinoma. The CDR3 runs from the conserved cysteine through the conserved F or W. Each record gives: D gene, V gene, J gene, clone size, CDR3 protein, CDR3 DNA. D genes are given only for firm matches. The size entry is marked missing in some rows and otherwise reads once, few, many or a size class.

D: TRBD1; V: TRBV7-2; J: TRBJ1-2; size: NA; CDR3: CASSSPGQGDNGYTF; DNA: TGTGCCAGCAGCTCCCCGGGACAGGGGGATAATGGCTACACCTTC
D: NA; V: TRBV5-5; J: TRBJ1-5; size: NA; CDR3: CASSLSGGSNQPQHF; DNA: TGTGCCAGCAGCTTGAGTGGCGGCAGCAATCAGCCCCAGCATTTT
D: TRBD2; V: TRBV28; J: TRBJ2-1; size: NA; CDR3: CASGETSGTYNEQFF; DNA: TGTGCCAGCGGGGAGACTAGCGGGACCTACAATGAGCAGTTCTTC
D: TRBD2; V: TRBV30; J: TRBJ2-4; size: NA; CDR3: CAWCRGRTSGSHKNIQYF; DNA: TGTGCCTGGTGCCGGGGGCGGACTAGCGGGTCCCACAAAAACATTCAGTACTTC
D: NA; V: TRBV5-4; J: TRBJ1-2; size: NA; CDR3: CASSLGQAMGPYGYTF; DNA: TGTGCCAGCAGCTTGGGTCAGGCGATGGGCCCCTATGGCTACACCTTC
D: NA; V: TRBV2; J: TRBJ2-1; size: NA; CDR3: CASSPSEEEQFF; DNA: TGTGCCAGCAGCCCCTCGGAAGAGGAACAGTTCTTC
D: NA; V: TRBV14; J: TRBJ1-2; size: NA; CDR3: CASSPFLQGAYGYTF; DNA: TGTGCCAGCAGCCCGTTCCTACAGGGAGCCTATGGCTACACCTTC
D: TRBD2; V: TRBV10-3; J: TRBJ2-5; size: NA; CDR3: CAISQTSGRAGGAQYF; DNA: TGTGCCATCAGTCAGACTAGCGGGAGGGCCGGAGGGGCCCAGTACTTC
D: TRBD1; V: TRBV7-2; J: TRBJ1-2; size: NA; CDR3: CASSLVGTGTAGYTF; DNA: TGTGCCAGCAGCTTAGTAGGGACCGGGACAGCTGGCTACACCTTC
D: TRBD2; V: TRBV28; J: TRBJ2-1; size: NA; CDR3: CASSERQPSGSNEQFF; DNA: TGTGCCAGCAGCGAAAGACAGCCTAGCGGGTCCAATGAGCAGTTCTTC
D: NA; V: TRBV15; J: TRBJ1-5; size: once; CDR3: CATSKQYGNQPQHF; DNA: TGTGCCACCAGCAAACAGTACGGGAATCAGCCCCAGCATTTT
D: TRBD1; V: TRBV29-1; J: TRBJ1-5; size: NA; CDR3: CSVGTGGSNQPQHF; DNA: TGCAGCGTCGGAACAGGGGGAAGCAATCAGCCCCAGCATTTT
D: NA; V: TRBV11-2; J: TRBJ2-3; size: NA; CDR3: CASSLVSSGGTDTQYF; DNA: TGTGCCAGCAGCTTAGTGAGTAGCGGTGGCACAGATACGCAGTATTTT
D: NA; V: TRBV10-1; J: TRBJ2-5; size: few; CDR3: CASSDGHIQETQYF; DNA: TGCGCCAGCAGTGACGGACACATCCAAGAGACCCAGTACTTC
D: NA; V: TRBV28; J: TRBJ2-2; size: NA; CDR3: CASQGAGNTGELFF; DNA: TGTGCCAGCCAAGGTGCAGGGAACACCGGGGAGCTGTTTTTT
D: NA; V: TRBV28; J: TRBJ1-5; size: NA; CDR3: CASNPQGRRDQPQHF; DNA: TGTGCCAGCAATCCTCAGGGGAGGCGGGATCAGCCCCAGCATTTT